This T cell receptor beta chain was identified in a study of cytotoxic CD8 clonotypes in ibrutinib-treated CLL. The wider study: On average, each sample had roughly 260,000 productive templates and approximately 89,000 productive rearrangements. Findings of the study overall: The study found clonality rose at ibrutinib response, then fell toward baseline at progression. Against age-matched healthy donors, baseline clonality ran higher and tracked circulating CD8+ T-cell counts.

Depth targeted 1 in 200,000 to 1 in 1 million T cells, averaging approximately 9.9x coverage per clonotype. Clones were read by immunoSEQ multiplex PCR, and TCRdb kept only the in-frame ones, dropping some. The data contain roughly 150,000 clones, more than 75% of them singletons. Germline V gene data show CDR1 as MDHEN and CDR2 as SYDVKM. J was trimmed by 2 bases and V by 3 bases; bases with no gene match: 10. This CDR3 has 17 amino acids. Comment on this clone: The antigen remains undetermined.

Sequenced here: PBMCs, sampled after 24 months of ibrutinib treatment. This TCR was sampled from a human donor with chronic lymphocytic leukemia. V is TRBV28 and J is TRBJ1-5; TRBD1 agrees at 7 bases. CDR3 DNA: TGTGCCAGCAGTTTGAAGGGGGCGAAGAGTGGCAATCAGCCCCAGCATTTT. The encoded protein is CASSLKGAKSGNQPQHF.